This T cell receptor beta chain was identified during a study of cytomegalovirus exposure and HLA in healthy donors. Study details: Among roughly 180 million T cells, an earlier analysis found 117 million unique TCR beta sequences.

This CDR3 region has 15 residues. The germline V gene has CDR1 LNHDA and CDR2 SQIVND (reference sequence). Trimming removed 1 base from V and 5 bases from J, with 14 bases in between. The PCR employed 60 Vbeta primers together with 13 Jbeta primers. Sequencing was performed with immunoSEQ multiplex PCR; in TCRdb, only in-frame clones are kept and a portion is missing. The sample records roughly 160,000 clones, about four fifths being singletons. This TCR was sampled from a man aged 30 to 45 in good health and CMV-seronegative. The sample comprised PBMCs. The chain couples TRBV19 to TRBJ1-1, with a possible D match to TRBD1 (5 bases). CDR3 nucleotides: TGTGCCAGTAGTATAGTGGCAGGGCCGATGACTGAAGCTTTCTTT. The encoded protein is CASSIVAGPMTEAFF.